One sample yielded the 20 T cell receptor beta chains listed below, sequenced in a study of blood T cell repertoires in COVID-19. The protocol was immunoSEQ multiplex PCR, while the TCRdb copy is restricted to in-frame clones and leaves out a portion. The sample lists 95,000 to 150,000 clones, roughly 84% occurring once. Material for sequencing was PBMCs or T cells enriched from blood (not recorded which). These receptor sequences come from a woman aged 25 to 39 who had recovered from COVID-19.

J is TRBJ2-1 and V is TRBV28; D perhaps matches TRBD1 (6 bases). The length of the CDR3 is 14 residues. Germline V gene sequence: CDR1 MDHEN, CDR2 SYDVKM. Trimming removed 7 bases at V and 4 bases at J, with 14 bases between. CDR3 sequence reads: CASKQGGWYNEQFF. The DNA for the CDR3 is TGTGCCAGCAAACAGGGTGGATGGTACAATGAGCAGTTCTTC. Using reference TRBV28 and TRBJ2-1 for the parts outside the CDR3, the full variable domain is DVKVTQSSRYLVKRTGEKVFLECVQDMDHENMFWYRQDPGLGLRLIYFSYDVKMKEKGDIPEGYSVSREKKERFSLILESASTNQTSMYLCASKQGGWYNEQFFGPGTRLTVL.

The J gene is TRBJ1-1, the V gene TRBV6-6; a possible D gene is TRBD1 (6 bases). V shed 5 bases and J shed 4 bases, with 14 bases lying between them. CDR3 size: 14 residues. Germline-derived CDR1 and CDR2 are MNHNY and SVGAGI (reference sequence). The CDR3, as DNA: TGTGCCAGCAGTAGGGGGGGACGGGGCACTGAAGCTTTCTTT. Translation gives CASSRGGRGTEAFF.

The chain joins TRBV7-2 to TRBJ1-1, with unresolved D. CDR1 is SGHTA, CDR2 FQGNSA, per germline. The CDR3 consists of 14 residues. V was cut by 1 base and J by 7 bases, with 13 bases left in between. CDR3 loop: CASSLDGRASEAFF. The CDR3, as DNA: TGTGCCAGCAGCTTAGACGGCAGAGCGAGTGAAGCTTTCTTT.

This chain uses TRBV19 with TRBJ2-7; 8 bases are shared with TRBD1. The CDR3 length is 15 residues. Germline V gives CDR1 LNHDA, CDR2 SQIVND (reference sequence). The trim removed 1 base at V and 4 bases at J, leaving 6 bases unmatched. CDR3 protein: CASSIAGTGVYEQYF. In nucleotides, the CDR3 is TGTGCCAGTAGTATAGCGGGGACAGGTGTATACGAGCAGTACTTC.

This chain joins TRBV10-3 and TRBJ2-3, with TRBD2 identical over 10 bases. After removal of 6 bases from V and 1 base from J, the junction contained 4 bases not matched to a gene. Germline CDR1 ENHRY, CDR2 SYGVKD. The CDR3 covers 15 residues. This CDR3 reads CAIRQGTSGTDTQYF. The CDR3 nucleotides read TGTGCCATCAGACAGGGGACTAGCGGCACAGATACGCAGTATTTT.

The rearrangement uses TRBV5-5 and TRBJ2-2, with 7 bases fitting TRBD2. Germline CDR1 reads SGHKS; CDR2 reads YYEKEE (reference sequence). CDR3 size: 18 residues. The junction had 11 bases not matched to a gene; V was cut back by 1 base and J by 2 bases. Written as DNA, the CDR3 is TGTGCCAGCAGCTTGCCCTTTGGGGCGGGAGTCAACACCGGGGAGCTGTTTTTT. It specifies CASSLPFGAGVNTGELFF.

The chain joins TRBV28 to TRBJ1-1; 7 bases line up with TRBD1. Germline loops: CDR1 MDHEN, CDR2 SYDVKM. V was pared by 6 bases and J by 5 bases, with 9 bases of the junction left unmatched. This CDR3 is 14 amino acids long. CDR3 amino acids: CASRVRGTATEAFF. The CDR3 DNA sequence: TGTGCCAGCAGAGTCCGAGGGACAGCTACTGAAGCTTTCTTT.

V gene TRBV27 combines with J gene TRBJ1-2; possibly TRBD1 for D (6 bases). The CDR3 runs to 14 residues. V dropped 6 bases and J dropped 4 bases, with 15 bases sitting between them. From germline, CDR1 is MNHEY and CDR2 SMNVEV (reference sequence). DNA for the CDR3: TGTGCCAGCAGGGGGATTCAGGGGACCTATGGCTACACCTTC. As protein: CASRGIQGTYGYTF.

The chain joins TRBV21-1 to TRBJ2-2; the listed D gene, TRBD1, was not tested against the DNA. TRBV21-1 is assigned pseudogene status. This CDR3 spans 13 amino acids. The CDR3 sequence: CARGTALTGELFF. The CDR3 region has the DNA TGTGCCAGGGGGACAGCCCTGACCGGGGAGCTGTTTTTT.

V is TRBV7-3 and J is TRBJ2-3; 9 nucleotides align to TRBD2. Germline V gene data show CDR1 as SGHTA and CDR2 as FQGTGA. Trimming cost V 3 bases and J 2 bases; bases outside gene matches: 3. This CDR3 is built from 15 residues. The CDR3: CASSFGLATTDTQYF. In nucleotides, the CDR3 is TGTGCCAGCAGCTTTGGACTAGCGACCACAGATACGCAGTATTTT.

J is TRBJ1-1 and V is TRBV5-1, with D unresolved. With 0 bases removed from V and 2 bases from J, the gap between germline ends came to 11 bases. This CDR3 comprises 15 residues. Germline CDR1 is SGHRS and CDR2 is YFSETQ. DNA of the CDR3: TGCGCCAGCAGCTTGGGGGCGCAGACCAACACTGAAGCTTTCTTT. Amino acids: CASSLGAQTNTEAFF.

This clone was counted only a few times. The CDR3 reads CASSSIQAYQETQYF. The CDR3 bases are TGTGCCAGCAGCTCAATACAGGCATACCAAGAGACCCAGTACTTC. This chain joins TRBV5-6 and TRBJ2-5, with D tentatively TRBD1 (5 bases). The CDR3 covers 15 residues. V dropped 3 bases and J dropped 0 bases, with 12 bases sitting between them. The germline V gene encodes CDR1 SGHDT and CDR2 YYEEEE.

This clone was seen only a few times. For the CDR3, the DNA is TGTGCCAGCAGCAGACCAGGGGGTAGCTACAATGAGCAGTTCTTC. This translates into CASSRPGGSYNEQFF. The gene calls are TRBV5-4 and TRBJ2-1; 7 positions agree with TRBD1. Germline CDR1 and CDR2: SGHNT and YYREEE (reference sequence). V shed 4 bases, J shed 3 bases, and the junction held 7 bases outside the gene matches. The CDR3 is 15 amino acids.

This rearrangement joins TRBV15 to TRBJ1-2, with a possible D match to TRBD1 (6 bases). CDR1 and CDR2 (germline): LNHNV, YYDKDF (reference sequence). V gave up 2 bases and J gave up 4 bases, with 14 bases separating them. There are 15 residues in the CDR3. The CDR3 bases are TGTGCCACCAGCAGATTGGGGGCTTCGGGCTATGGCTACACCTTC. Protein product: CATSRLGASGYGYTF.

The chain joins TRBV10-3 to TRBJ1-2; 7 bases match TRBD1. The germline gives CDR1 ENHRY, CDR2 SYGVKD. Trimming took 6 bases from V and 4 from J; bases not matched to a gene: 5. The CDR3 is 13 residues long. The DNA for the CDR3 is TGTGCCATCAGCTACAGGGGCGGCTATGGCTACACCTTC. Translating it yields CAISYRGGYGYTF.

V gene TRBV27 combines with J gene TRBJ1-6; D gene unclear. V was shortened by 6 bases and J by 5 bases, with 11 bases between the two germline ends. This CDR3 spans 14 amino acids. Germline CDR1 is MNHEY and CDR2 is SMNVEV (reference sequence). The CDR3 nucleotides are TGTGCCAGCAGGACGCGGGAAAATAATTCACCCCTCCACTTT. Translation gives CASRTRENNSPLHF.

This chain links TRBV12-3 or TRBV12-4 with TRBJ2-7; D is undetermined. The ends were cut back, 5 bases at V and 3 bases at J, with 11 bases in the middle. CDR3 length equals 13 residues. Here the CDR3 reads CASSPDSNYEQYF. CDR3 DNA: TGTGCCAGCAGTCCAGACTCGAACTACGAGCAGTACTTC.

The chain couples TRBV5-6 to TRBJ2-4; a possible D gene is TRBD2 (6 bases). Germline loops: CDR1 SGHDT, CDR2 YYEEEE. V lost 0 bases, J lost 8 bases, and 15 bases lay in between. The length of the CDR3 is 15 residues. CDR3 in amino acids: CASSLVGTWGDIQYF. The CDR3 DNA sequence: TGTGCCAGCAGCTTGGTCGGGACTTGGGGAGACATTCAGTACTTC. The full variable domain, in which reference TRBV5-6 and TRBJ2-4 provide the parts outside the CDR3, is DAGVTQSPTHLIKTRGQQVTLRCSPKSGHDTVSWYQQALGQGPQFIFQYYEEEERQRGNFPDRFSGHQFPNYSSELNVNALLLGDSALYLCASSLVGTWGDIQYFGAGTRLSVL.

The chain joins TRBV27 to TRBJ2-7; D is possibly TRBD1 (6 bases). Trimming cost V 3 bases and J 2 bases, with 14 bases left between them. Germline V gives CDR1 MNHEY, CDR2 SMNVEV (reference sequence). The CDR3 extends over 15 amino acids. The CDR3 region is CASSFSPWGPYEQYF. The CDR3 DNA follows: TGTGCCAGCAGTTTCTCCCCTTGGGGGCCCTACGAGCAGTACTTC.

CDR3 residues: CASSIEGGGGYNEQFF. The CDR3 DNA reads as TGTGCCAGTAGTATCGAGGGAGGGGGGGGATACAATGAGCAGTTCTTC. The rearrangement uses TRBV19 and TRBJ2-1; TRBD2 might be the D (7 bases). Trimming left V 3 bases short and J 4 bases short, with 16 bases between. Per germline, CDR1 LNHDA and CDR2 SQIVND (reference sequence). This CDR3 is built from 16 residues.